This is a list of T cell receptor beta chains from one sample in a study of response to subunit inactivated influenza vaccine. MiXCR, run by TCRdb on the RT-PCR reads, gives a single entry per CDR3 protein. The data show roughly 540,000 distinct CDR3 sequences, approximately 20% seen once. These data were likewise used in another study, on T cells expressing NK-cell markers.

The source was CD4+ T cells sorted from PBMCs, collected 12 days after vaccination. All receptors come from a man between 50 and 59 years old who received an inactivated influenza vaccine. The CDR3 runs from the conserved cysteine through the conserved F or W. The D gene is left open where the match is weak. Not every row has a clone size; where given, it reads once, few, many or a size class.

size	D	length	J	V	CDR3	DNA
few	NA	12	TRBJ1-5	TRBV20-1	CSARDPPRAQHF	TGCAGTGCTAGAGATCCCCCCCGGGCCCAGCATTTT
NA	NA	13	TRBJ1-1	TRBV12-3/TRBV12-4	CASSAWMNTEAFF	TGTGCCAGCAGTGCGTGGATGAACACTGAAGCTTTCTTT
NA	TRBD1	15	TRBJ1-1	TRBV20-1	CSAFKTRTGDTEAFF	TGCAGTGCTTTCAAAACCAGGACAGGGGACACTGAAGCTTTCTTT
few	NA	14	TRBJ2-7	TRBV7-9	CASSLHSGLGEQYF	TGTGCCAGCAGCCTTCACAGTGGGCTGGGCGAGCAGTACTTC
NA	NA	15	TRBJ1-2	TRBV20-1	CSARPPGASNYGYTF	TGCAGTGCTAGACCCCCGGGGGCATCTAACTATGGCTACACCTTC
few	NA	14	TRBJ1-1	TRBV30	CAWSVYPIRTEAFF	TGTGCCTGGAGTGTATACCCAATCCGGACTGAAGCTTTCTTT
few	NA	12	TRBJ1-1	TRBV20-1	CSARDPGTEAFF	TGCAGTGCTAGAGATCCCGGCACTGAAGCTTTCTTT
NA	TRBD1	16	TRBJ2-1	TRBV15	CATSRAGGRSYNEQFF	TGTGCCACCAGCAGAGCAGGGGGACGCTCCTACAATGAGCAGTTCTTC
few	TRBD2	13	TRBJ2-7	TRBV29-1	CSAYSGRSGEQYF	TGCAGCGCATATAGCGGGAGAAGTGGGGAGCAGTACTTC
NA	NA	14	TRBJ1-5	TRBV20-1	CSHLLGREDQAQHF	TGCAGCCACCTTTTGGGCAGGGAAGATCAGGCCCAGCATTTT
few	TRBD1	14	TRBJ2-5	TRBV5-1	CASSLGGTGETQYF	TGCGCCAGCAGCTTGGGGGGGACAGGAGAGACCCAGTACTTC
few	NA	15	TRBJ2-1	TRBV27	CASKADYRSYNEQFF	TGTGCCAGCAAGGCAGACTACCGCTCCTACAATGAGCAGTTCTTC
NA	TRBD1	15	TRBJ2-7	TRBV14	CASSQQRQGTYEQYF	TGTGCCAGCAGCCAACAGCGACAGGGTACCTACGAGCAGTACTTC
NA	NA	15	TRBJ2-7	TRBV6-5	CASSYSFGVGYEQYF	TGTGCCAGCAGTTACTCATTCGGTGTTGGCTACGAGCAGTACTTC
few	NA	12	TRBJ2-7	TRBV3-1	CASSQQPYEQYF	TGTGCCAGCAGCCAGCAGCCCTACGAGCAGTACTTC
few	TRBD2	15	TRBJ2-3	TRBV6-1	CATRLAGASTDTQYF	TGTGCCACCCGACTAGCGGGGGCGAGCACAGATACGCAGTATTTT
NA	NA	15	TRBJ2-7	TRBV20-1	CSATRGGGGLYEQYF	TGCAGTGCTACCCGAGGGGGCGGGGGATTGTACGAGCAGTACTTC
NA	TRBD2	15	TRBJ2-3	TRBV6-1	CASINQRERTDTQYF	TGTGCCAGCATCAACCAGCGGGAGCGGACAGATACGCAGTATTTT
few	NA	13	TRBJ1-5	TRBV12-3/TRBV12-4	CASSFSGGQPQHF	TGTGCCAGCAGTTTCAGCGGGGGTCAGCCCCAGCATTTT
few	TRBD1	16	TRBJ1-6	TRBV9	CASSSPSGTGQSPLHF	TGTGCCAGCAGCTCCCCCTCCGGGACAGGGCAATCACCCCTCCACTTT
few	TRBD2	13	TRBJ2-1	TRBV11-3	CASSPGTSVEQFF	TGTGCCAGCAGCCCAGGGACTAGCGTTGAGCAGTTCTTC
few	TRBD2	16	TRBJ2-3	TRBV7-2	CASSTKAGGLADTQYF	TGTGCCAGCAGCACCAAAGCGGGGGGGCTTGCAGATACGCAGTATTTT
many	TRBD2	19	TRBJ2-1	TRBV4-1	CASSQEWTSGRSRYNEQFF	TGCGCCAGCAGCCAAGAGTGGACTAGCGGGAGGAGCCGCTACAATGAGCAGTTCTTC
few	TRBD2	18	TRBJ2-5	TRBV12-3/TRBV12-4	CASSLGGTSGGARETQYF	TGTGCCAGCAGTTTAGGAGGGACTAGCGGGGGGGCCAGGGAGACCCAGTACTTC
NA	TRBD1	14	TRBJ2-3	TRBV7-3	CASRRDRGRRGQYF	TGTGCCAGCAGAAGGGACAGGGGAAGACGGGGGCAGTATTTT
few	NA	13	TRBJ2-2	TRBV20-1	CSPPKKDTGELFF	TGCAGTCCTCCGAAGAAGGACACCGGGGAGCTGTTTTTT
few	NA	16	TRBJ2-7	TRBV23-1	CASGPRENRLTYEQYF	TGCGCCAGCGGACCCCGAGAGAATCGACTAACCTACGAGCAGTACTTC